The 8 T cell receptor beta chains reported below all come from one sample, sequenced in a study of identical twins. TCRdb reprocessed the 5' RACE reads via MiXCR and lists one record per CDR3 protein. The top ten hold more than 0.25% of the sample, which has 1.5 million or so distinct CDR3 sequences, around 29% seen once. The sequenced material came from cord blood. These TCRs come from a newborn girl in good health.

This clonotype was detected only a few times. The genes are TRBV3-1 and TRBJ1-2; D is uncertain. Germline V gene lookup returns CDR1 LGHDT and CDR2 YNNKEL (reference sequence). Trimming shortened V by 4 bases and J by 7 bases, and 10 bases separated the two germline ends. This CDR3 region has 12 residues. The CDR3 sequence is CASSRPGVGYTF. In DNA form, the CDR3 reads TGTGCCAGCAGCCGCCCAGGAGTTGGCTACACCTTC.

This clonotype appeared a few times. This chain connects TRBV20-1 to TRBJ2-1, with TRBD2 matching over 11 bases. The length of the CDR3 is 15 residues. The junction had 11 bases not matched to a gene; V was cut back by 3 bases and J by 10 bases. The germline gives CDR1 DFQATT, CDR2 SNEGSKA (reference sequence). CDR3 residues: CSASPLSGGAWEQFF. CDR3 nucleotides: TGCAGTGCTAGCCCCCTTAGCGGGGGGGCATGGGAGCAGTTCTTC.

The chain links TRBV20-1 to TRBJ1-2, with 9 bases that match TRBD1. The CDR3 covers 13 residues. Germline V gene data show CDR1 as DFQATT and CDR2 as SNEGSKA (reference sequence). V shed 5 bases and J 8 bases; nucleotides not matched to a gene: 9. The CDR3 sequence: CSASLTGGEGYTF. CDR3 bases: TGCAGTGCTTCACTCACAGGGGGCGAAGGCTACACCTTC.

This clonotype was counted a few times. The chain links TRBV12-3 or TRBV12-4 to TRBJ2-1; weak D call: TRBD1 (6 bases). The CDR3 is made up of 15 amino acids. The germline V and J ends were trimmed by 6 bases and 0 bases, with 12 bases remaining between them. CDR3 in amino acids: CASRPGVSSYNEQFF. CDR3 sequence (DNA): TGTGCCAGCAGGCCAGGGGTCAGCTCCTACAATGAGCAGTTCTTC.

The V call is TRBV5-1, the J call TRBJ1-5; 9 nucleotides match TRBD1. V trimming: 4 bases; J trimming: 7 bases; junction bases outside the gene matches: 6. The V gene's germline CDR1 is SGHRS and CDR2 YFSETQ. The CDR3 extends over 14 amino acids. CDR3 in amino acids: CASSDGQGIQPQHF. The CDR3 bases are TGCGCCAGCAGCGACGGACAGGGGATCCAGCCCCAGCATTTT.

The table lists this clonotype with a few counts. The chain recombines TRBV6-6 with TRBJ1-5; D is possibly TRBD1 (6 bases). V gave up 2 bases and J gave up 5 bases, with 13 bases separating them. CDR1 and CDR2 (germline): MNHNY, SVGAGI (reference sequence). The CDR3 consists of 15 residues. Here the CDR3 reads CASSYGGQRYQPQHF. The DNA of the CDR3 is TGTGCCAGCAGTTACGGAGGACAGAGATATCAGCCCCAGCATTTT.

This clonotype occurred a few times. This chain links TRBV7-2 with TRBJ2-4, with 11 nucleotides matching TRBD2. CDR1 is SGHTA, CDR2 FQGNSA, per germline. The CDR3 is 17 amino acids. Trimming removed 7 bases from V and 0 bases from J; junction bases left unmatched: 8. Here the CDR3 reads CASTVGTSGLAKNIQYF. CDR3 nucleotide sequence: TGTGCCAGCACCGTAGGGACTAGCGGACTAGCCAAAAACATTCAGTACTTC.

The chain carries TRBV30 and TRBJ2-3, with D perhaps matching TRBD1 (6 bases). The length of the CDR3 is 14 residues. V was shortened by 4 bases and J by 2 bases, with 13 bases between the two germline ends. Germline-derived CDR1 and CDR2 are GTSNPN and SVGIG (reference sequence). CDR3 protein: CAWTPGVPTDTQYF. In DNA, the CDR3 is TGTGCCTGGACGCCAGGGGTCCCCACAGATACGCAGTATTTT.